The 5 T cell receptor beta chains in this list originate from one sample, sequenced in a study of shared clonotypes between healthy human individuals. Naive CD8 cells lacked CD45RO and underwent positive selection for CCR7, leaving out terminally differentiated effector memory CD45RA+ cells. Some clones are missing from TCRdb's copy, which holds only in-frame ones; the method was immunoSEQ multiplex PCR. The sample has just over 2,000,000 clones, about 95% seen once; the top ten hold 0.9% to 1.3%. Sequenced input: naive CD8+ T cells sorted from blood. The receptors come from a man aged 18 to 35 in good health.

J is TRBJ1-5 and V is TRBV29-1; possibly TRBD1 for D (6 bases). Germline lookup yields CDR1 SQVTM and CDR2 ANQGSEA. The CDR3 covers 14 residues. V was trimmed by 1 base and J by 3 bases, leaving 10 bases between them. The CDR3 nucleotides are TGCAGCGTTGAAGGGACAGAGGCCAATCAGCCCCAGCATTTT. Protein sequence: CSVEGTEANQPQHF.

V is TRBV28 and J is TRBJ1-2; a weak D match, TRBD1 (5 bases). Trimming pared 6 bases from V and 4 bases from J, leaving 12 bases between. In germline, CDR1 is MDHEN, CDR2 SYDVKM. This CDR3 spans 13 amino acids. Here the CDR3 reads CASRSAGTYGYTF. The CDR3 nucleotides read TGTGCCAGCAGATCCGCAGGGACCTATGGCTACACCTTC.

The chain is built from TRBV7-6 and TRBJ2-7, with TRBD1 matching 8 bases. Germline-derived CDR1 and CDR2 are SGHVS and FNYEAQ. V lost 1 base to trimming and J lost 2 bases; unmatched junction nucleotides: 4. The CDR3 has 15 amino acids. CDR3 region: CASSLEQGDTYEQYF. Here the CDR3 DNA reads TGTGCCAGCAGCTTAGAACAGGGGGATACCTACGAGCAGTACTTC. The full variable domain, rest sourced from reference TRBV7-6 and TRBJ2-7, is GAGVSQSPRYKVTKRGQDVALRCDPISGHVSLYWYRQALGQGPEFLTYFNYEAQQDKSGLPNDRFSAERPEGSISTLTIQRTEQRDSAMYRCASSLEQGDTYEQYFGPGTRLTVT.

The sample holds one count of this clone. CDR3 DNA: TGTGCCAGCAGGAGGGGGGCGATGATATCTGGAAACACCATATATTTT. It encodes CASRRGAMISGNTIYF. This sequence joins TRBV2 and TRBJ1-3; the D gene is possibly TRBD1 (6 bases). Per the germline V gene, CDR1 is SNHLY and CDR2 is FYNNEI. Trimming shortened V by 6 bases and J by 1 base, and 16 bases separated the two germline ends. The CDR3 contains 16 residues.

The chain joins TRBV13 to TRBJ2-2; no reliable D call. The V and J ends lost 1 base and 3 bases respectively, with 3 bases between them. This CDR3 is built from 13 residues. Germline values: CDR1 PRHDT, CDR2 FYEKMQ (reference sequence). This CDR3 reads CASSLVDTGELFF. The CDR3 nucleotides are TGTGCCAGCAGCTTAGTCGACACCGGGGAGCTGTTTTTT.